What follows are 20 T cell receptor beta chains derived from one specimen sequenced in a study of shared clonotypes between healthy human individuals. Produced via immunoSEQ multiplex PCR; TCRdb's table is partial and in-frame only. The data contain roughly 1,100,000 clones, around 75% of them seen just once; the ten biggest clones take up about 1.5%. Sequencing was done on a sample of memory CD4+ T cells sorted from blood. Subset here: CD45RA-negative fraction. The receptors come from a man between 18 and 29 years old in good health.

The chain couples TRBV6-5 to TRBJ1-1; 10 bases line up with TRBD1. Germline lookup yields CDR1 MNHEY and CDR2 SVGAGI. The CDR3 consists of 14 residues. Germline trimming cut 5 bases from V and 5 bases from J; bases unmatched to any gene: 5. The CDR3 nucleotides read TGTGCCAGCAGTGCCCGGGACAGGGGAACTGAAGCTTTCTTT. It codes for CASSARDRGTEAFF.

This clone appeared once. This chain joins TRBV5-4 and TRBJ2-5; D may be TRBD1 (5 bases). Trimming pared 4 bases from V and 4 bases from J, leaving 14 bases between. The V gene's germline CDR1 is SGHNT and CDR2 YYREEE (reference sequence). The CDR3 covers 14 residues. CDR3 loop: CASSLQVTGETQYF. The CDR3 bases are TGTGCCAGCAGCCTACAGGTCACGGGAGAGACCCAGTACTTC.

The chain joins TRBV5-4 to TRBJ2-5; D could derive from TRBD1 or TRBD2 (5 bases each). V was shortened by 3 bases and J by 5 bases, with 11 bases between the two germline ends. The length of the CDR3 is 13 residues. Per germline, CDR1 SGHNT and CDR2 YYREEE (reference sequence). CDR3 loop: CASSWDAGETQYF. CDR3 nucleotide sequence: TGTGCCAGCAGCTGGGACGCCGGGGAGACCCAGTACTTC.

The chain links TRBV11-3 to TRBJ1-2; D remains unclear. This CDR3 is built from 15 residues. Germline CDR1 and CDR2: SGHNT and YENEEA. The germline V and J ends were trimmed by 1 base and 1 base, with 10 bases remaining between them. CDR3: CASSLGKLSNYGYTF. CDR3 sequence (DNA): TGTGCCAGCAGCTTAGGAAAGTTGAGTAACTATGGCTACACCTTC.

The count of this clone is one. The rearrangement joins TRBV11-2 to TRBJ1-2, with D perhaps TRBD1 (5 bases). In germline, CDR1 is SGHAT, CDR2 FQNNGV. The CDR3 consists of 15 residues. Trimming left V 2 bases short and J 3 bases short, with 13 bases between. The CDR3 region is CASSLSGRGDYGYTF. CDR3 bases: TGTGCCAGCAGCTTATCTGGGAGAGGGGACTATGGCTACACCTTC.

This sequence joins TRBV12-5 and TRBJ2-1, with 9 bases matching TRBD1. Germline V CDR1 and CDR2: LGHNT, FRNRAP. J gave up 3 bases and V 6 bases, and 21 bases lay outside the gene matches. The CDR3 extends over 20 amino acids. In DNA, the CDR3 is TGTGCTAGTGGCCCGTATCCCCGGGACAGGGACGGAAGAGGCTACAATGAGCAGTTCTTC. Its translation: CASGPYPRDRDGRGYNEQFF.

The genes are TRBV28 and TRBJ1-2; D perhaps matches TRBD1 (6 bases). The CDR3 extends over 14 amino acids. V lost 3 bases, J lost 8 bases, and 16 bases lay in between. Germline CDR1 reads MDHEN; CDR2 reads SYDVKM. The CDR3 is CASSLSTGFRGYTF. DNA of the CDR3: TGTGCCAGCAGTTTGTCCACAGGGTTTCGAGGCTACACCTTC.

A word on this clone: Within the sample, other DNA sequences also encode this same CDR3. CDR3 sequence reads: CASSQVGYEQYF. The CDR3 DNA reads as TGTGCCAGCAGCCAAGTGGGTTACGAGCAGTACTTC. The rearrangement uses TRBV7-2 and TRBJ2-7; D unresolved. CDR3 length: 12 amino acids. The V end lost 5 bases, the J end lost 4 bases, and 9 bases lay between the germline ends. Germline V gene lookup returns CDR1 SGHTA and CDR2 FQGNSA.

V and J are TRBV5-1 and TRBJ1-1; 11 bases match TRBD1. Per germline, CDR1 SGHRS and CDR2 YFSETQ. The trim removed 7 bases at V and 5 bases at J, leaving 7 bases unmatched. The CDR3 is 14 amino acids. Written as DNA, the CDR3 is TGCGCCAGCGGGTCCGGGACAGGGGGAACTGAAGCTTTCTTT. It encodes CASGSGTGGTEAFF.

The V and J genes are TRBV6-6 and TRBJ2-7, with 7 positions matching TRBD1. Germline V CDR1 and CDR2: MNHNY, SVGAGI (reference sequence). Trimming cost V 7 bases and J 2 bases; bases outside gene matches: 8. This CDR3 has 14 residues. CDR3 loop: CASIARDRPYEQYF. The CDR3 DNA sequence: TGTGCCAGCATCGCCCGGGACAGACCCTACGAGCAGTACTTC.

The rearrangement links TRBV18 to TRBJ2-1; 9 nucleotides align to TRBD2. Germline assignment: CDR1 KGHSH and CDR2 LQKENI. With 2 bases clipped from V and 1 base from J, the junction kept 3 bases outside the gene matches. This CDR3 contains 16 residues. CDR3 region: CASSPLAGGSYNEQFF. In nucleotides, the CDR3 is TGTGCCAGCTCACCATTGGCGGGAGGGTCCTACAATGAGCAGTTCTTC.

In this sample, this clone turned up once. This chain uses TRBV7-2 with TRBJ2-7; 9 bases agree with TRBD2. V gave up 1 base and J gave up 3 bases; unmatched junction bases: 4. Germline V gene lookup returns CDR1 SGHTA and CDR2 FQGNSA. This CDR3 has 15 amino acids. The CDR3 DNA is TGTGCCAGCAGCTTAGATATTAGCGGGGGCTACGAGCAGTACTTC. This sequence encodes CASSLDISGGYEQYF.

This rearrangement joins TRBV11-2 to TRBJ2-5, with D unclear. The V gene's germline CDR1 is SGHAT and CDR2 FQNNGV. The V end was cut by 2 bases, the J end by 9 bases, with 16 bases between. This CDR3 is built from 14 residues. CDR3 sequence (DNA): TGTGCCAGCAGCTTATCAGCCCTAGGAGACTCCCAGTACTTC. The encoded protein is CASSLSALGDSQYF.

The chain joins TRBV5-1 to TRBJ2-1; 10 bases are a match to TRBD2. The V gene's germline CDR1 is SGHRS and CDR2 YFSETQ. The V segment lost 7 bases and the J segment 0 bases; nucleotides outside the gene matches: 4. The CDR3 has 15 amino acids. As DNA, the CDR3 is TGCGCCAGCGCCGCTAGCGGGAGCTCCTACAATGAGCAGTTCTTC. Residues: CASAASGSSYNEQFF.

This rearrangement joins TRBV2 to TRBJ2-1; no clear D. The CDR3 totals 14 residues. Germline CDR1 reads SNHLY; CDR2 reads FYNNEI. V lost 1 base to trimming and J lost 4 bases, with 8 bases between them. CDR3 DNA sequence: TGTGCCAGCAGTGAAGGTTCCTCTTACAATGAGCAGTTCTTC. Translated, it gives CASSEGSSYNEQFF.

With regard to this clone: One base away lies a much larger clone, so this may be a sequencing read error. The rearrangement uses TRBV18 and TRBJ1-5; no clear D. The V and J ends lost 3 bases and 2 bases respectively, with 5 bases between them. CDR1 and CDR2 from the germline V gene are KGHSH and LQKENI. This CDR3 region has 13 residues. The CDR3 here is CASSPQGNQPQHF. The CDR3 bases are TGTGCCAGCTCACCCCAGGGCAATCAGCCCCAGCATTTT. The full variable domain, with the rest looked up from reference TRBV18 and TRBJ1-5, is NAGVMQNPRHLVRRRGQEARLRCSPMKGHSHVYWYRQLPEEGLKFMVYLQKENIIDESGMPKERFSAEFPKEGPSILRIQQVVRGDSAAYFCASSPQGNQPQHFGDGTRLSIL.

The CDR3 bases are TGTGCCAGCAGCTTCGGACAGGGGTTAACTAATGAAAAACTGTTTTTT. Translated, it gives CASSFGQGLTNEKLFF. The chain has TRBV7-2 and TRBJ1-4; TRBD1 matches 9 bases. The J segment lost 1 base and the V segment lost 3 bases, leaving 3 bases of the junction unmatched. Germline-derived CDR1 and CDR2 are SGHTA and FQGNSA. CDR3 size: 16 residues.

This clone was seen a single time. The CDR3 DNA reads TGTGCCAGCAGGGAACTCTCCGGGACAGGGAACACCGGGGAGCTGTTTTTT. As protein: CASRELSGTGNTGELFF. The J gene is TRBJ2-2, the V gene TRBV6-1; 8 nucleotides match TRBD1. V trimming: 6 bases; J trimming: 1 base; junction bases outside the gene matches: 10. The CDR3 consists of 17 residues. The germline V gene has CDR1 MNHNS and CDR2 SASEGT.

The chain carries TRBV28 and TRBJ2-2, with D unclear. The V gene's germline CDR1 is MDHEN and CDR2 SYDVKM. The CDR3 totals 12 residues. The CDR3 is CVLKGNTGELFF. The CDR3 DNA follows: TGTGTTCTGAAGGGTAACACCGGGGAGCTGTTTTTT.

J is TRBJ1-4 and V is TRBV25-1; D remains ambiguous. The V end lost 4 bases, the J end lost 0 bases, and 9 bases lay between the germline ends. Germline V gene lookup returns CDR1 MGHDK and CDR2 SYGVNS. The CDR3 contains 15 residues. CDR3 in DNA: TGTGCCAGCAGTGCTTGGGCTGCAACTAATGAAAAACTGTTTTTT. Translation: CASSAWAATNEKLFF.